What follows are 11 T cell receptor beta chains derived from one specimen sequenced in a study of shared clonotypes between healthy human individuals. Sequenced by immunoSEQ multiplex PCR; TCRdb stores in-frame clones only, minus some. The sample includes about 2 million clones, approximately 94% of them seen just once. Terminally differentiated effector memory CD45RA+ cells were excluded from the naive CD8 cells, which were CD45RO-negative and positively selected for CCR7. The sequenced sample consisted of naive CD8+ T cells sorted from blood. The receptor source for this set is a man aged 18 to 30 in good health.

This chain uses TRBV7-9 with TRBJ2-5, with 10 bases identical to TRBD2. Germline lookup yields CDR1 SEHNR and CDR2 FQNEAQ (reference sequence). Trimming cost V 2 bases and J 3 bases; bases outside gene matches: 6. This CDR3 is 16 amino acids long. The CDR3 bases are TGTGCCAGCAGCTTACCCACTAGCGGGGAAGAAGAGACCCAGTACTTC. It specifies CASSLPTSGEEETQYF.

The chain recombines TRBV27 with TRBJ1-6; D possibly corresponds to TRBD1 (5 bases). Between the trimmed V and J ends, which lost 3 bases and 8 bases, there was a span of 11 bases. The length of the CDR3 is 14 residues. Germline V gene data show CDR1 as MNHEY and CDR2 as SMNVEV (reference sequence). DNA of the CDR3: TGTGCCAGCAGTTTGGGGGTGTTGGATTCACCCCTCCACTTT. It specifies CASSLGVLDSPLHF.

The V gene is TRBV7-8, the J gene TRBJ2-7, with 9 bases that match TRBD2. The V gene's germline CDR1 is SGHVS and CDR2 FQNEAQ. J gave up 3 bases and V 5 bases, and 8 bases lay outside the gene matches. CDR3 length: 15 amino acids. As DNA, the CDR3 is TGTGCCAGCAGCCCCCTAGCGGGAATTGGCTACGAGCAGTACTTC. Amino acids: CASSPLAGIGYEQYF.

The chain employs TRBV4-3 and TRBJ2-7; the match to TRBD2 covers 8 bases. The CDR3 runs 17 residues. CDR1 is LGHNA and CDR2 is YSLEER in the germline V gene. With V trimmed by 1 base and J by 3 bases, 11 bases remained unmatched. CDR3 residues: CASSQGLAREDGYEQYF. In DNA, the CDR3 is TGCGCCAGCAGCCAAGGGTTGGCGCGGGAGGACGGCTACGAGCAGTACTTC.

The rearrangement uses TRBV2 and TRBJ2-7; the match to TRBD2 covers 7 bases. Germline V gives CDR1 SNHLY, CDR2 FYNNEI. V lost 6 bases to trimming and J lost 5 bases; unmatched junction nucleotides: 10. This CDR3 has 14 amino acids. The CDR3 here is CASRGGDSGNEQYF. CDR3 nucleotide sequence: TGTGCCAGCAGGGGGGGGGACTCCGGCAACGAGCAGTACTTC.

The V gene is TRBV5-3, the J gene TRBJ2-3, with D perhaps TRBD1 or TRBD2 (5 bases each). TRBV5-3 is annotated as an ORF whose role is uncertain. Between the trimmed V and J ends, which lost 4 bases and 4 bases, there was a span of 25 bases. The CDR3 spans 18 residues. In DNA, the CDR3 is TGTGCCAGAAGCCCGACAATAACGACGTGGGGACCCGCAGATACGCAGTATTTT. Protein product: CARSPTITTWGPADTQYF.

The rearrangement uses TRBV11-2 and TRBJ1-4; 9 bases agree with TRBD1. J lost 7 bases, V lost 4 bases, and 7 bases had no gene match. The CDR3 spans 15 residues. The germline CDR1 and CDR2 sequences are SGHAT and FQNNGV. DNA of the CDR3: TGTGCCAGCAGCTACACAGGGGGCGCGGGTGAAAAACTGTTTTTT. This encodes CASSYTGGAGEKLFF.

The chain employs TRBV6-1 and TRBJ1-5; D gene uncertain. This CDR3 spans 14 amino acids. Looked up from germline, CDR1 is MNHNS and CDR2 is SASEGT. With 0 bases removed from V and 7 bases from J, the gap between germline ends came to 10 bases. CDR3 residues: CASSEAVAWQPQHF. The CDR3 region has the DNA TGTGCCAGCAGTGAAGCTGTGGCTTGGCAGCCCCAGCATTTT.

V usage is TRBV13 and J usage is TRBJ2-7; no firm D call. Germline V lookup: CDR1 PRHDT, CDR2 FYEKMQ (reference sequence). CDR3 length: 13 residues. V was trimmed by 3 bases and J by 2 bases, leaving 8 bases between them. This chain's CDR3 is CASSFSDPYEQYF. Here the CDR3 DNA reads TGTGCCAGCAGCTTCTCTGACCCCTACGAGCAGTACTTC.

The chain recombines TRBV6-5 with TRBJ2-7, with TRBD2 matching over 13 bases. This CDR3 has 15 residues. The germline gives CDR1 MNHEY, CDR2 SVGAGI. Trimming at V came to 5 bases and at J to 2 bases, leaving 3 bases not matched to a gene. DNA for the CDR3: TGTGCCAGCAGTAAGACTAGCGGGGGGACCTACGAGCAGTACTTC. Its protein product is CASSKTSGGTYEQYF.

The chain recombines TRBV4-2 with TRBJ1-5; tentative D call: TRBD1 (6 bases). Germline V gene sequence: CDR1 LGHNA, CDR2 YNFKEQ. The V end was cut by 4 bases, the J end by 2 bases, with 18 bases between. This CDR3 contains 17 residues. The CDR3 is CASSLIKGGDGNQPQHF. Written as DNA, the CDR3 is TGTGCCAGCAGCCTCATCAAGGGGGGCGATGGCAATCAGCCCCAGCATTTT.